This T cell receptor (beta chain) was captured by sequencing in a study of blood T cells in healthy people across ages. As for the study in general: Capturing about one barcoded beta molecule per two T cells was achieved by template switching. The study's findings and limits: A greater number of naive CD4+ cells and higher diversity distinguished long-lived donors from aged donors. The study could not conclusively compare naive and antigen-experienced cells, given its unsorted PBMCs.

With 0 bases removed from V and 2 bases from J, the gap between germline ends came to 6 bases. Germline V lookup: CDR1 LGHDT, CDR2 YNNKEL (reference sequence). The CDR3 has 14 amino acids. This clonotype showed up many times. No antigen is known for it. Together with a sample-barcoded 5' primer, a J-beta primer mix was included in a second PCR lasting about 6 to 11 cycles. Every cDNA molecule bore a tag from a template-switch adaptor containing 12 random nucleotides. From the 5' RACE reads, TCRdb called clonotypes with MiXCR, one entry per CDR3 protein. The sample has hundreds of thousands of distinct CDR3 sequences; over 45% are singletons.

The V gene is TRBV3-1, the J gene TRBJ2-3; the D is unclear. This TCR came from a woman aged 60-75 years in good health. Sequenced sample: blood. DNA for the CDR3: TGTGCCAGCAGCCAAGACCTCTCCACAGATACGCAGTATTTT. Its protein is CASSQDLSTDTQYF.